The 25 T cell receptor beta chains reported below all come from one sample, sequenced in a study of T cells in Graves' hyperthyroidism and ophthalmopathy. It was RNA transcripts that yielded the amplified TCR beta CDR3 regions. First-round RT-PCR of the TCR CDR3 relied on the HTBI primer set. TCRdb re-called the multiplex PCR reads through MiXCR, storing one row per CDR3 protein. The sample comprises fewer than 800,000 distinct CDR3 sequences, roughly 17% of which are singletons, and around 7.7% rests with the top ten. Sequencing input: blood. These receptors were obtained from a man between 18 and 29 years old with Graves' hyperthyroidism.

This clonotype was detected ten times or more. The CDR3: CASSRHLGDIQYF. The CDR3 region has the DNA TGTGCCAGCAGTAGACATCTGGGGGACATTCAGTACTTC. The chain uses TRBV12-3 or TRBV12-4 and TRBJ2-4; D may correspond to TRBD1 or TRBD2 (5 bases each). The V end lost 5 bases, the J end lost 8 bases, and 13 bases lay between the germline ends. This CDR3 spans 13 amino acids.

The sample holds many counts of this clonotype. The chain recombines TRBV9 with TRBJ1-5; no reliable D call. Germline V CDR1 and CDR2: SGDLS, YYNGEE. The CDR3 is made up of 15 amino acids. Trimming pared 0 bases from V and 2 bases from J, leaving 9 bases between. The CDR3: CASSVGGMGNQPQHF. Here the CDR3 DNA reads TGTGCCAGCAGCGTAGGTGGAATGGGCAATCAGCCCCAGCATTTT.

This sequence joins TRBV29-1 and TRBJ2-2; 7 bases agree with TRBD1. Trimming at V came to 2 bases and at J to 6 bases, leaving 9 bases not matched to a gene. The CDR3 sequence is 15 residues long. Germline V lookup: CDR1 SQVTM, CDR2 ANQGSEA. The CDR3 nucleotides read TGCAGCGTTGAACACAGGACAGGTTATTCCGGGGAGCTGTTTTTT. Protein product: CSVEHRTGYSGELFF.

The V and J genes are TRBV7-9 and TRBJ2-7; 7 bases agree with TRBD2. CDR3 length: 17 residues. J gave up 5 bases and V 5 bases, and 18 bases lay outside the gene matches. Germline-derived CDR1 and CDR2 are SEHNR and FQNEAQ (reference sequence). This CDR3 reads CASSRYWGLGGGDEQYF. CDR3 nucleotides: TGTGCCAGCAGCCGGTATTGGGGGTTGGGGGGGGGTGACGAGCAGTACTTC.

This clonotype has just one count. V and J are TRBV4-3 and TRBJ2-7; no definite D call. Germline V gene data show CDR1 as LGHNA and CDR2 as YSLEER. The CDR3 consists of 13 residues. Trimming shortened V by 0 bases and J by 8 bases, and 11 bases separated the two germline ends. DNA for the CDR3: TGCGCCAGCAGCCAAGATTTGGGTCGCCAGCAGTACTTC. Translation: CASSQDLGRQQYF.

This clonotype was seen ten or more times. V and J are TRBV7-3 and TRBJ2-3; no reliable D call. The CDR3 consists of 16 residues. In germline, CDR1 is SGHTA, CDR2 FQGTGA. The V gene lost 4 bases and the J gene lost 1 base, with 15 bases spanning the gap. The CDR3 spells CASSSPGPSGTDTQYF. In DNA, the CDR3 is TGTGCCAGCAGCTCCCCGGGCCCTTCCGGCACAGATACGCAGTATTTT. The full variable domain, rest sourced from reference TRBV7-3 and TRBJ2-3, is GAGVSQTPSNKVTEKGKYVELRCDPISGHTALYWYRQSLGQGPEFLIYFQGTGAADDSGLPNDRFFAVRPEGSVSTLKIQRTERGDSAVYLCASSSPGPSGTDTQYFGPGTRLTVL.

This chain joins TRBV7-9 and TRBJ2-2, with unresolved D. There are 12 residues in the CDR3. CDR1 SEHNR and CDR2 FQNEAQ come from the germline V gene (reference sequence). Trimming stripped 2 bases from V and 7 bases from J, with 5 bases between. The CDR3 coding sequence is TGTGCCAGCAGCTTAAGGAACGGGGAGCTGTTTTTT. Encoded protein: CASSLRNGELFF.

J is TRBJ2-1 and V is TRBV7-2; no reliable D call. The CDR3 runs 12 residues. Per germline, CDR1 SGHTA and CDR2 FQGNSA. V gave up 2 bases and J gave up 9 bases, with 8 bases separating them. DNA of the CDR3: TGTGCCAGCAGCTTAACCTACGGTGAGCAGTTCTTC. Translation gives CASSLTYGEQFF.

This clonotype has a count of ten or more. The V and J genes are TRBV9 and TRBJ2-3; TRBD2 is a possible D gene (6 bases). V lost 3 bases to trimming and J lost 2 bases, with 16 bases between them. CDR1 and CDR2 from the germline V gene are SGDLS and YYNGEE. This CDR3 is built from 16 residues. As DNA, the CDR3 is TGTGCCAGCAGCGCAGGTGCGGGAAGTGTCACAGATACGCAGTATTTT. Translating gives CASSAGAGSVTDTQYF.

This clonotype has only one observation. One end of the junction fails to match germline, which may point to a read error. The CDR3 sequence is CASSVSGYGDYKQYF. CDR3 bases: TGTGCCAGTAGTGTAAGCGGCTACGGAGACTACAAGCAGTACTTC. The chain uses TRBV19 and TRBJ2-7, with D possibly matching TRBD2 (5 bases). Germline CDR1 is LNHDA and CDR2 is SQIVND (reference sequence). The CDR3 spans 15 residues.

This chain joins TRBV14 and TRBJ2-1; D is ambiguous. CDR3 length: 15 residues. Germline loops: CDR1 SGHDN, CDR2 FVKESK. Trimming stripped 2 bases from V and 0 bases from J, with 8 bases between. The CDR3 protein is CASSQWQSSYNEQFF. For the CDR3, the DNA is TGTGCCAGCAGCCAATGGCAGAGCTCCTACAATGAGCAGTTCTTC.

This clonotype was counted between two and nine times. J is TRBJ2-3 and V is TRBV2, with 8 bases fitting TRBD1. This CDR3 contains 12 residues. With V trimmed by 9 bases and J by 5 bases, 4 bases remained unmatched. Germline V CDR1 and CDR2: SNHLY, FYNNEI. This chain's CDR3 is CARGQVRDTQYF. The DNA of the CDR3 is TGTGCCAGGGGACAGGTCAGAGATACGCAGTATTTT.

The CDR3 reads CASSLGQALQETQYF. The CDR3 nucleotides read TGTGCCAGCAGCTTGGGACAGGCGTTACAAGAGACCCAGTACTTC. The V gene is TRBV5-5, the J gene TRBJ2-5; D might be TRBD1 (6 bases). The CDR3 has 15 amino acids. In germline, CDR1 is SGHKS, CDR2 YYEKEE (reference sequence). V lost 0 bases, J lost 2 bases, and 11 bases lay in between. The variable domain in full, with the rest retrieved from reference TRBV5-5 and TRBJ2-5, is DAGVTQSPTHLIKTRGQQVTLRCSPISGHKSVSWYQQVLGQGPQFIFQYYEKEERGRGNFPDRFSARQFPNYSSELNVNALLLGDSALYLCASSLGQALQETQYFGPGTRLLVL.

This clonotype was observed a handful of times. The gene calls are TRBV13 and TRBJ2-5, with D possibly TRBD1 on 7 matching bases. The CDR3 spans 13 residues. Germline CDR1 is PRHDT and CDR2 is FYEKMQ (reference sequence). V gave up 6 bases and J gave up 4 bases, with 12 bases separating them. The CDR3 DNA reads TGTGCCAGCAGTTATCAGGGGGGAGAGACCCAGTACTTC. Translation gives CASSYQGGETQYF.

This clonotype was recorded a few times. V is TRBV29-1 and J is TRBJ2-7, with 10 bases that match TRBD2. V shed 1 base, J shed 0 bases, and the junction held 3 bases outside the gene matches. Germline CDR1 is SQVTM and CDR2 is ANQGSEA. The CDR3 is 15 residues long. The CDR3 loop reads CSVEGASGSSYEQYF. CDR3 in DNA: TGCAGCGTTGAAGGGGCTAGCGGGAGCTCCTACGAGCAGTACTTC.

The CDR3 is CASSSPRTGAYEQYF. As DNA, the CDR3 is TGTGCCAGCAGTTCCCCCCGGACAGGGGCCTACGAGCAGTACTTC. The chain has TRBV28 and TRBJ2-7, with 9 bases lining up with TRBD1. CDR1 and CDR2 (germline): MDHEN, SYDVKM. The CDR3 runs to 15 residues. The junction had 6 bases not matched to a gene; V was cut back by 4 bases and J by 2 bases.

A few counts support this clonotype. V is TRBV24-1 and J is TRBJ1-5; weak D call: TRBD1 (5 bases). Germline values: CDR1 KGHDR, CDR2 SFDVKD. The CDR3 is made up of 14 amino acids. Deletions cut 3 bases from V and 6 bases from J, with 11 bases between. The CDR3 region is CATSDPRDGQPQHF. CDR3 sequence (DNA): TGTGCCACCAGTGATCCCCGGGACGGTCAGCCCCAGCATTTT.

In this sample, this clonotype turned up a few times. The chain links TRBV6-1 to TRBJ2-1, with 10 bases identical to TRBD2. Germline V gives CDR1 MNHNS, CDR2 SASEGT. V shed 0 bases, J shed 9 bases, and the junction held 8 bases outside the gene matches. The CDR3 runs 16 residues. The chain's CDR3 is CASSEAPAGGVGEQFF. The CDR3, as DNA: TGTGCCAGCAGTGAAGCTCCAGCGGGAGGGGTAGGTGAGCAGTTCTTC.

This clonotype came up a few times. The chain has TRBV5-1 and TRBJ2-6; D is unclear. The CDR3 length is 18 residues. V lost 0 bases and J 0 bases, leaving 13 bases between the germline ends. In germline, CDR1 is SGHRS, CDR2 YFSETQ. The CDR3 DNA follows: TGCGCCAGCAGCTTGGTGGGCCCAGGCTACTCTGGGGCCAACGTCCTGACTTTC. This encodes CASSLVGPGYSGANVLTF.

This clonotype was seen repeatedly, ten times or more. The J gene is TRBJ2-1, the V gene TRBV3-1; 9 nucleotides agree with TRBD2. The CDR3 is 16 residues long. Germline V gene lookup returns CDR1 LGHDT and CDR2 YNNKEL (reference sequence). V dropped 6 bases and J dropped 8; count of bases not matched to a gene: 14. CDR3 sequence (DNA): TGTGCCAGCAGTTCTTGGGCGGCGGGAGGGACGGATGAGCAGTTCTTC. It translates to CASSSWAAGGTDEQFF.

The chain combines TRBV6-1 with TRBJ1-6, with D hard to call. This CDR3 has 13 residues. CDR1 is MNHNS and CDR2 is SASEGT in the germline V gene. Between the trimmed V and J ends, which lost 4 bases and 12 bases, there was a span of 13 bases. CDR3 DNA: TGTGCCAGCAGTGGGTTTTACGGGGAACCCCTCCACTTT. It yields the protein CASSGFYGEPLHF.

This clonotype was seen a handful of times. V and J are TRBV12-3 or TRBV12-4 and TRBJ2-2; TRBD2 aligns across 7 bases. This CDR3 region has 16 residues. With V trimmed by 7 bases and J by 6 bases, 14 bases remained unmatched. CDR3 sequence reads: CASTPGASGRAGELFF. The CDR3, as DNA: TGTGCCAGCACCCCCGGGGCTAGCGGACGGGCCGGGGAGCTGTTTTTT.

This clonotype was seen more than once but under ten times. The chain has TRBV28 and TRBJ2-7, with 7 bases fitting TRBD1. CDR1 MDHEN and CDR2 SYDVKM come from the germline V gene. V dropped 5 bases and J dropped 0; count of bases not matched to a gene: 7. CDR3 length: 15 amino acids. Here the CDR3 DNA reads TGTGCCAGCAGTATATACAGGGGTATCTCCTACGAGCAGTACTTC. Amino acid sequence: CASSIYRGISYEQYF.

On this clonotype: A much larger clone lies one base from this, so it may be a read error. This rearrangement joins TRBV29-1 to TRBJ1-1; D unresolved. Germline V lookup: CDR1 SQVTM, CDR2 ANQGSEA. Deletions cut 4 bases from V and 10 bases from J, with 16 bases between. The CDR3 runs to 12 residues. As DNA, the CDR3 is TGCAGCGTTGCTTACAAGGGAGGAGTAGCTTTCTTT. Its protein is CSVAYKGGVAFF.

The chain carries TRBV5-6 and TRBJ2-5; 11 positions agree with TRBD1. Germline values: CDR1 SGHDT, CDR2 YYEEEE. This CDR3 comprises 13 residues. Germline trimming cut 3 bases from V and 12 bases from J; bases unmatched to any gene: 7. In DNA form, the CDR3 reads TGTGCCAGCAGCTGGGACAGGGGGATTCTGGAGTACTTC. Translation: CASSWDRGILEYF.